The T cell receptor (beta chain) under discussion was sequenced for a study of cytomegalovirus exposure and HLA in healthy donors (dated by TCRdb to the late 2010s). Regarding the research as a whole: The 550 to 750 repertoires of the first cohort and the 110 or so validation repertoires were produced on the same platform, according to a later analysis. The study aimed to test whether signatures of past pathogen exposure could be identified by cataloging public T cell receptors. Along with the roughly 670-subject first cohort, a separate validation cohort of roughly 110 different subjects was used. To predict cytomegalovirus infection status, the study combined high-throughput TCR immunosequencing, statistical association of individual TCRs with disease status, and machine learning. Results and caveats for the whole study, not just this receptor: According to the authors, the approach could potentially be generalized to other disease states and immunological phenotypes. All 130 or so repertoires were used to score co-occurrence in the validation cohort in a later analysis, because that analysis had no HLA typing for the cohort. Across donors, most TCR sequences were observed very rarely, whereas some public TCRs were present in many individuals. A later analysis found that TCRs clustered in the first cohort also tended to co-occur in the 110 or so validation repertoires, with about 94% of cluster scores above 0. In vitro tests confirmed that a few of the cytomegalovirus-associated TCR beta chains recognize cytomegalovirus antigens. A total of 164 TCR beta chains were listed by the study as associated with cytomegalovirus. The classifier was reported to diagnose cytomegalovirus status with high specificity and sensitivity in both the original and validation cohorts.

Library preparation was by the immunoSEQ multiplex PCR assay. The authors processed their data as follows. A statistical classification framework was built to diagnose cytomegalovirus status from the catalog of TCR beta chain sequences. Not all clones reach the TCRdb copy of this immuneACCESS table, which keeps in-frame sequences only. Checked studies attribute under half of the gap to unresolved V genes and leave the rest unexplained. The V and J calls and clone size come from that table; D and trimming were worked out from the DNA. This sample gives roughly 180,000 clones in total; 84% of them show up just once. The ten largest make up roughly 7.5% of the sample. V is trimmed back by 6 bases and J by 2 bases, and the junction contains 6 bases that no gene match accounts for. Per the germline V gene, MNHNS is the CDR1 and SASEGT is the CDR2. From cysteine to phenylalanine, the CDR3 is 14 amino acids long. Only CDR3 DNA is held: 42 bases, read in frame from base 1.

Points on this clone: Its antigen is still unknown. There are no base qualities to consult, and no much larger clone falls within one base.

Separate from the approximately 700-subject first cohort, the validation cohort of more than 90 subjects was the group to which the donors belonged. Recombination linked TRBV6-1 to TRBJ2-7; TRBD1 lines up with 8 middle nucleotides. This TCR came from a young man in good health and CMV-seropositive. Sequenced input: PBMCs. The nucleotides read TGTGCCAGCAGGACCGGGACAGGCCCCTACGAGCAGTACTTC. It codes for CASRTGTGPYEQYF.